The present T cell receptor (beta chain) was sequenced within a study of cytomegalovirus exposure and HLA in healthy donors. Use of 60 Vbeta and 13 Jbeta primers characterized the PCR. Assay used: immunoSEQ multiplex PCR; TCRdb lists only in-frame clones, some missing. Of under 200,000 clones listed, approximately 80% are singletons. Whole-study findings and limits: Among the most significant clusters, several appeared linked to common viral pathogens in a later analysis.

To note about this clone: The antigen is undetermined.

This CDR3 has 15 residues. Unmatched junction bases numbered 13, after V lost 5 bases and J lost 8 bases. CDR1 and CDR2 from the germline V gene are SGHAT and FQNNGV. The TCR originated in a woman between 40 and 55 years old in good health and CMV-seropositive. The chain uses TRBV11-2 and TRBJ1-2; 8 positions agree with TRBD1. What was sequenced was PBMCs. In nucleotides, the CDR3 is TGTGCCAGCAGCCCCCGGCAGGGGGCATTGGTAGGCTACACCTTC. Its translation: CASSPRQGALVGYTF.